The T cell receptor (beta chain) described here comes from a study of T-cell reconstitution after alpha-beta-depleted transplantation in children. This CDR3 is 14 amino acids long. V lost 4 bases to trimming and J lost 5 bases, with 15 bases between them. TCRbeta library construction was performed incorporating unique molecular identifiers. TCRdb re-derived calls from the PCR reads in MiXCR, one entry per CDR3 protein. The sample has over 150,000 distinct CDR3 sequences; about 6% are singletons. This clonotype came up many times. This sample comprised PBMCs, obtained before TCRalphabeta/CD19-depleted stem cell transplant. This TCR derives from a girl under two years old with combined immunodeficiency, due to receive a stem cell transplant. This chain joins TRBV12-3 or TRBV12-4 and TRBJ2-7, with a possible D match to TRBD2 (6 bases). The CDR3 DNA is TGTGCCAGCAGTTACCCGGGGGAAGGGGACGAGCAGTACTTC. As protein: CASSYPGEGDEQYF.